This TCR beta chain is from a study of blood T cells in healthy people across ages. A single count supports this clonotype. Its antigen is unknown. Primers used in a second PCR of roughly 7 to 12 cycles were a sample-barcoded 5' primer and a J-beta primer mix. TCRdb recomputed calls from the 5' RACE reads with MiXCR, one row per CDR3 protein. The data hold roughly 800,000 distinct CDR3 sequences, with about three fifths observed a single time. Study-wide findings and caveats: No conclusive comparison of naive versus antigen-experienced cells was possible with unsorted PBMCs. Long-lived donors had more naive CD4+ cells and higher diversity than aged donors.

This CDR3 is built from 15 residues. Trimming took 6 bases from V and 2 from J, leaving 14 bases between them. In germline, CDR1 is MNHEY, CDR2 SVGEGT. V and J are TRBV6-2 or TRBV6-3 and TRBJ2-4; D possibly corresponds to TRBD2 (6 bases). The TCR originated in a man aged 30-40 years in good health. The sample comprised blood. For the CDR3, the DNA is TGTGCCAGCAGCCACATGGGACTGTCCAAAAACATTCAGTACTTC. This encodes CASSHMGLSKNIQYF.